This T cell receptor beta chain was profiled in a study of human T cells and chemical hapten exposure. Study overall: DPC at 2% was the sensitizing agent, placed on around 2 cm by around 2 cm of upper inner arm skin.

This clonotype was recorded a few times. CDR1 is SNHLY and CDR2 is FYNNEI in the germline V gene. Trimming cost V 3 bases and J 5 bases; bases outside gene matches: 8. The CDR3 is 16 residues long. As for time point: patch test 2, 6 weeks after DPC sensitization. Treatment noted: therapeutic diphenylcyclopropenone sensitization with weekly scalp DPC. TCRdb called the RACE reads again in MiXCR, with one record for every CDR3 protein. The sample consists of around 360,000 distinct CDR3 sequences, roughly 6% of them appearing once. The clonotype comes from a woman between 18 and 30 years old with alopecia areata. Some clones in this sample may be carry-over from other donors' samples. V usage is TRBV2 and J usage is TRBJ2-1, with TRBD2 matching over 9 bases. This sample comprised whole blood, obtained in connection with sensitization to the hapten diphenylcyclopropenone (DPC). CDR3 DNA: TGTGCCAGCAGTGACACGAGCGGGGGGCGGAACAATGAGCAGTTCTTC. Protein sequence: CASSDTSGGRNNEQFF.